The present T cell receptor (beta chain) was sequenced within a study of cytomegalovirus exposure and HLA in healthy donors. The primer mix had 60 Vbeta and 13 Jbeta primers. Assay used: immunoSEQ multiplex PCR; TCRdb lists only in-frame clones, some missing. The data show more than 150,000 clones, with 77% seen just once and roughly 1.5% held by the top ten. Among the donors, all were healthy bone marrow donors. Nominally healthy donors provided the samples, though records likely missed some immune exposures. As regards this clone: The antigen is unknown.

Germline assignment: CDR1 MNHEY and CDR2 SVGAGI. The CDR3 sequence is 15 residues long. V gave up 6 bases and J gave up 7 bases; unmatched junction bases: 11. Regarding the study as a whole: Certain sequence variants were highly shared and formed a cluster, and this cluster was likely a sequencing artifact. As a later analysis revealed, the rate of TCR association differed by HLA locus, with DRB1 most and HLA-C fewest.

This sequence joins TRBV6-5 and TRBJ2-1; 8 positions agree with TRBD2. This receptor was taken from a man younger than 30 in good health and CMV-seronegative. Input material: PBMCs. CDR3 nucleotide sequence: TGTGCCAGCAGCCTTACTAGCGGAGAGCGGAATGAGCAGTTCTTC. Residues: CASSLTSGERNEQFF.